This T cell receptor (beta chain) comes out of a study of blood T cell repertoires in COVID-19. Whole-study context: The analysed material was cDNA or gDNA that came from T cells, B-cell-depleted T cells, or PBMCs.

V lost 5 bases and J 4 bases, leaving 11 bases between the germline ends. Per the germline V gene, CDR1 is SGHTA and CDR2 is FQGNSA. The CDR3 covers 13 residues. In the source study's methods: Reference gene primer amplification gave estimated nucleated cell counts. Assay: immunoSEQ multiplex PCR; the TCRdb copy retains only in-frame clones and omits some. From that table come the V and J calls and clone size; the DNA was used to work out D and trimming. The data contain 100,000 to 120,000 clones, roughly four fifths of them singletons. This sequence was found in a woman aged 55-69 years with acute or convalescent COVID-19. The sequencing sample was made of peripheral blood. The chain carries TRBV7-2 and TRBJ1-2, with a possible D match to TRBD1 (6 bases). CDR3 coding DNA: TGTGCCAGCAGCGCAGGGGAGGGCTATGGCTACACCTTC. This translates into CASSAGEGYGYTF. Together with reference TRBV7-2 and TRBJ1-2, the CDR3 gives the full variable domain: GAGVSQSPSNKVTEKGKDVELRCDPISGHTALYWYRQSLGQGLEFLIYFQGNSAPDKSGLPSDRFSAERTGGSVSTLTIQRTQQEDSAVYLCASSAGEGYGYTFGSGTRLTVV.